The clone carrying this T cell receptor (beta chain) was observed a handful of times. TCRdb ran MiXCR on the RT-PCR reads and lists one entry per CDR3 protein. The repertoire holds around 160,000 distinct CDR3 sequences, with roughly 30% as singletons. V shed 2 bases and J shed 2 bases, with 10 bases lying between them. The germline gives CDR1 MNHEY, CDR2 SVGAGI. The CDR3 has 15 amino acids. The record originates from a study of patients and donors after allogeneic stem cell transplantation. This rearrangement joins TRBV6-5 to TRBJ2-4; D is unclear. The TCR comes from a human donor who was either an allogeneic HSCT recipient or a stem cell or donor lymphocyte infusion donor (not recorded which). It is not recorded whose cells these are; they may come from a transplant donor. Material for sequencing was blood, either unsorted or a sorted T cell fraction (not recorded which). CDR3 loop: CASSYRRATKNIQYF. The CDR3, as DNA: TGTGCCAGCAGTTACAGGAGAGCGACCAAAAACATTCAGTACTTC.